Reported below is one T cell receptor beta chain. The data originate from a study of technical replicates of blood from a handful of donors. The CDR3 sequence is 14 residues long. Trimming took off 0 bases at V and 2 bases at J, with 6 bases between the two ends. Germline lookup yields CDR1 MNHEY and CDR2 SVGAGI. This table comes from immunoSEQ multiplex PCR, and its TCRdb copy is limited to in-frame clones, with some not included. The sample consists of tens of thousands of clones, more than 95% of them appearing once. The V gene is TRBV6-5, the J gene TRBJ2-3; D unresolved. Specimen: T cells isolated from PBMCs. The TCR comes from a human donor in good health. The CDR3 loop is CASSYSRLTDTQYF. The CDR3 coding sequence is TGTGCCAGCAGTTACTCGAGACTCACAGATACGCAGTATTTT.